This TCR beta chain was obtained from a study of cytomegalovirus exposure and HLA in healthy donors. For the study at large: An earlier analysis found some 120 million unique TCR beta sequences from around 180 million T cells. Study-wide results and limits: Both high specificity and high sensitivity reportedly marked the classifier's diagnosis of cytomegalovirus status. Researchers reportedly found TCR beta sequences accurately predicted most subjects' HLA-A and HLA-B alleles.

Researchers ran the PCR with 60 Vbeta and 13 Jbeta primers. The table came from immunoSEQ multiplex PCR; TCRdb's copy has only in-frame clones and leaves some out. The sample has 150,000 to 200,000 clones; over 70% are singletons. Donors had nominal health at sampling but likely had unrecorded immune exposures. As to this clone: The antigen is unknown.

The germline V gene encodes CDR1 SEHNR and CDR2 FQNEAQ (reference sequence). Trimming pared 5 bases from V and 2 bases from J, leaving 13 bases between. This CDR3 has 15 residues. The sample was PBMCs. The sequence was collected from a man aged 35 to 55 in good health and CMV-seropositive. The chain couples TRBV7-9 to TRBJ1-5; D gene uncertain. CDR3 region: CASSRSGVGNQPQHF. In DNA, the CDR3 is TGTGCCAGCAGCCGCTCGGGAGTTGGCAATCAGCCCCAGCATTTT.